Each of the 26 T cell receptor beta chains below was sequenced from the same sample in a study of T-cell memory formation after mild COVID-19. Via MiXCR, TCRdb re-called the 5' RACE reads, giving one row per CDR3 protein. In the table there are 250,000 to 350,000 distinct CDR3 sequences, just under 20% of which are singletons. Material: PBMCs or a T cell subset sorted from them (not recorded which). These receptors all stem from a man younger than 35 who had mild COVID-19 (a few samples of this study predate the infection). Cell type and time point are not known.

This chain joins TRBV7-2 and TRBJ2-4; 10 bases fit TRBD2. The CDR3 contains 14 residues. CDR1 SGHTA and CDR2 FQGNSA come from the germline V gene. V lost 5 bases and J lost 8; bases outside the gene matches: 6. CDR3 sequence: CASSISGGMDIQYF. In nucleotides, the CDR3 is TGTGCCAGCAGCATTAGCGGGGGGATGGACATTCAGTACTTC. The whole variable domain, remainder taken from reference TRBV7-2 and TRBJ2-4, is GAGVSQSPSNKVTEKGKDVELRCDPISGHTALYWYRQSLGQGLEFLIYFQGNSAPDKSGLPSDRFSAERTGGSVSTLTIQRTQQEDSAVYLCASSISGGMDIQYFGAGTRLSVL.

The rearrangement links TRBV7-2 to TRBJ1-1, with D perhaps TRBD1 (6 bases). The CDR3 has 11 residues. The V end lost 5 bases, the J end lost 7 bases, and 8 bases lay between the germline ends. CDR1 SGHTA and CDR2 FQGNSA come from the germline V gene. CDR3 in DNA: TGTGCCAGCAGCCCGACAGGTGAAGCTTTCTTT. Protein sequence: CASSPTGEAFF. The full variable domain, in which reference TRBV7-2 and TRBJ1-1 provide the parts outside the CDR3, is GAGVSQSPSNKVTEKGKDVELRCDPISGHTALYWYRQSLGQGLEFLIYFQGNSAPDKSGLPSDRFSAERTGGSVSTLTIQRTQQEDSAVYLCASSPTGEAFFGQGTRLTVV.

The CDR3 sequence: CASSPDTDGYTF. DNA of the CDR3: TGTGCCAGCTCACCGGACACCGATGGCTACACCTTC. The rearrangement uses TRBV18 and TRBJ1-2, with D possibly TRBD1 on 5 matching bases. This CDR3 region has 12 residues. CDR1 KGHSH and CDR2 LQKENI come from the germline V gene. The V end was cut by 3 bases, the J end by 6 bases, with 8 bases between.

V is TRBV7-2 and J is TRBJ1-6; D gene unclear. Germline V lookup: CDR1 SGHTA, CDR2 FQGNSA. The V gene lost 5 bases and the J gene lost 18 bases, with 14 bases spanning the gap. The CDR3 sequence is 11 residues long. Written as DNA, the CDR3 is TGTGCCAGCAGCGCCTGGGGAGACCACCACTTT. Residues: CASSAWGDHHF.

This chain uses TRBV6-2 or TRBV6-3 with TRBJ1-6; unclear D gene. Germline V CDR1 and CDR2: MNHEY, SVGEGT. This CDR3 comprises 11 residues. V was pared by 3 bases and J by 10 bases, with 4 bases between. The CDR3 nucleotides are TGTGCCAGCAGTTATTTGTCACCCCTCCACTTT. Translation: CASSYLSPLHF.

This clonotype turned up a few times. This chain connects TRBV9 to TRBJ2-3; D remains unclear. The CDR3 is 15 residues long. Deletions cut 0 bases from V and 6 bases from J, with 14 bases between. Germline CDR1 reads SGDLS; CDR2 reads YYNGEE. CDR3 DNA sequence: TGTGCCAGCAGCGTAGGTGGTCTTGGGCTCGATACGCAGTATTTT. Protein product: CASSVGGLGLDTQYF.

V and J are TRBV7-2 and TRBJ1-3; D not resolved. The CDR3 totals 13 residues. Looked up from germline, CDR1 is SGHTA and CDR2 is FQGNSA. The V gene lost 5 bases and the J gene lost 0 bases, with 5 bases spanning the gap. The CDR3 sequence is CASSLYSGNTIYF. Written as DNA, the CDR3 is TGTGCCAGCAGCCTGTACTCTGGAAACACCATATATTTT.

This clonotype was seen a few times. This chain links TRBV10-3 with TRBJ1-2, with 10 bases matching TRBD1. The CDR3 runs 14 residues. The germline gives CDR1 ENHRY, CDR2 SYGVKD. V lost 6 bases to trimming and J lost 4 bases; unmatched junction nucleotides: 5. DNA for the CDR3: TGTGCCATCAGGGGACAGGGGCACGGCTATGGCTACACCTTC. Translation: CAIRGQGHGYGYTF.

There are a few counts of this clonotype. The chain couples TRBV7-2 to TRBJ1-1; no clear D gene. Germline V gene sequence: CDR1 SGHTA, CDR2 FQGNSA. V lost 0 bases, J lost 4 bases, and 12 bases lay in between. CDR3 length: 15 amino acids. The CDR3 nucleotides read TGTGCCAGCAGCTTAGCTGGGATGGGTTTCACTGAAGCTTTCTTT. Protein sequence: CASSLAGMGFTEAFF.

This clonotype was observed a few times. The chain uses TRBV7-2 and TRBJ1-4, with D uncertain. Per germline, CDR1 SGHTA and CDR2 FQGNSA. This CDR3 has 13 residues. V lost 5 bases to trimming and J lost 5 bases, with 9 bases between them. CDR3 bases: TGTGCCAGCAGCCGTAGTAGAAATGAAAAACTGTTTTTT. This translates into CASSRSRNEKLFF. Together with reference TRBV7-2 and TRBJ1-4, the CDR3 gives the full variable domain: GAGVSQSPSNKVTEKGKDVELRCDPISGHTALYWYRQSLGQGLEFLIYFQGNSAPDKSGLPSDRFSAERTGGSVSTLTIQRTQQEDSAVYLCASSRSRNEKLFFGSGTQLSVL.

The sample holds many counts of this clonotype. V and J are TRBV20-1 and TRBJ1-2, with D maybe TRBD1 (5 bases). Trimming shortened V by 5 bases and J by 4 bases, and 14 bases separated the two germline ends. The length of the CDR3 is 13 residues. Germline lookup yields CDR1 DFQATT and CDR2 SNEGSKA (reference sequence). As DNA, the CDR3 is TGCAGTGCTGGGGCCCCGGGGACCTATGGCTACACCTTC. Protein product: CSAGAPGTYGYTF.

The chain has TRBV4-3 and TRBJ2-2; TRBD1 or TRBD2 may be the D gene (5 bases each). This CDR3 region has 19 residues. V lost 4 bases, J lost 1 base, and 22 bases lay in between. Germline V gives CDR1 LGHNA, CDR2 YSLEER. As DNA, the CDR3 is TGCGCCAGCAGCCCGAGGGGTCTACGAAACGATAAGAACACCGGGGAGCTGTTTTTT. Protein: CASSPRGLRNDKNTGELFF.

This clonotype has just a few counts. V gene TRBV7-8 combines with J gene TRBJ1-5, with D tentatively TRBD1 (6 bases). Looked up from germline, CDR1 is SGHVS and CDR2 is FQNEAQ. The CDR3 contains 15 residues. V dropped 5 bases and J dropped 3 bases, with 14 bases sitting between them. CDR3 sequence reads: CASSQDRRYNQPQHF. CDR3 sequence (DNA): TGTGCCAGCAGCCAGGACAGAAGATACAATCAGCCCCAGCATTTT.

This clonotype was seen a few times. The V gene is TRBV20-1, the J gene TRBJ1-1; no reliable D call. CDR3 length: 10 amino acids. CDR1 is DFQATT, CDR2 SNEGSKA, per germline (reference sequence). V lost 4 bases and J lost 3, with 3 bases in between. The CDR3 is CSAKDTEAFF. CDR3 in DNA: TGCAGTGCTAAGGACACTGAAGCTTTCTTT.

The J gene is TRBJ2-3, the V gene TRBV5-1; D may match TRBD1 or TRBD2 (5 bases each). CDR1 and CDR2 (germline): SGHRS, YFSETQ. The CDR3 runs 15 residues. V was pared by 2 bases and J by 5 bases, with 15 bases between. CDR3 sequence (DNA): TGCGCCAGCAGCTTTGAGGGGTCCCTCAGAGATACGCAGTATTTT. Translated, it gives CASSFEGSLRDTQYF.

The chain carries TRBV14 and TRBJ2-3; D gene unclear. V was shortened by 0 bases and J by 0 bases, with 10 bases between the two germline ends. The CDR3 consists of 16 residues. CDR1 is SGHDN and CDR2 is FVKESK in the germline V gene. In DNA form, the CDR3 reads TGTGCCAGCAGCCAAGATAGAACAGCTAGCACAGATACGCAGTATTTT. The encoded protein is CASSQDRTASTDTQYF.

This chain uses TRBV20-1 with TRBJ1-1; no firm D call. CDR1 is DFQATT and CDR2 is SNEGSKA in the germline V gene (reference sequence). V was pared by 5 bases and J by 7 bases, with 8 bases between. This CDR3 is 10 amino acids long. CDR3 in amino acids: CSAAGGEAFF. The DNA of the CDR3 is TGCAGTGCTGCGGGAGGTGAAGCTTTCTTT.

This clonotype came up a few times. The rearrangement uses TRBV20-1 and TRBJ2-1, with TRBD2 identical over 9 bases. Germline lookup yields CDR1 DFQATT and CDR2 SNEGSKA (reference sequence). V was pared by 0 bases and J by 2 bases, with 8 bases of the junction left unmatched. CDR3 size: 17 residues. In nucleotides, the CDR3 is TGCAGTGCTAGAGACTCCCTAGCGGGAATGGCCTACAATGAGCAGTTCTTC. It translates to CSARDSLAGMAYNEQFF.

In its sample, this clonotype was seen many times. A read error may account for a junction end that differs from germline. The gene calls are TRBV12-3 or TRBV12-4 and TRBJ1-1; maybe TRBD1 (5 bases). The CDR3 is 13 amino acids. The CDR3 loop is CASSLGGGTEAFF. CDR3 bases: TGTGCCAGCAGCTTAGGTGGGGGCACTGAAGCTTTCTTT.

This clonotype was seen only a few times. The chain uses TRBV4-2 and TRBJ2-3, with D uncertain. The CDR3 covers 18 residues. V was trimmed by 0 bases and J by 6 bases, leaving 22 bases between them. Per germline, CDR1 LGHNA and CDR2 YNFKEQ. CDR3 in DNA: TGTGCCAGCAGCCAAGAGGGTCCGTTGAACTCAGTGGCGGATACGCAGTATTTT. Protein: CASSQEGPLNSVADTQYF.

The V gene is TRBV12-3 or TRBV12-4, the J gene TRBJ1-1, with TRBD1 matching over 9 bases. CDR3 length: 14 residues. V dropped 6 bases and J dropped 6; count of bases not matched to a gene: 8. For the CDR3, the DNA is TGTGCCAGCAGGCCTGCGGACAGGGGAGCTGAAGCTTTCTTT. Encoded protein: CASRPADRGAEAFF.

This clonotype was observed a handful of times. This chain joins TRBV28 and TRBJ2-7; maybe TRBD2 (6 bases). V gave up 2 bases and J gave up 4 bases, with 9 bases separating them. CDR1 and CDR2 from the germline V gene are MDHEN and SYDVKM. The CDR3 is 13 residues long. The CDR3 loop reads CASSLRRGYEQYV. The CDR3 DNA follows: TGTGCCAGCAGTTTACGGCGGGGTTACGAGCAGTACGTC.

The chain is built from TRBV20-1 and TRBJ1-1; possible D gene TRBD1, 5 bases. CDR3 length: 14 residues. The germline CDR1 and CDR2 sequences are DFQATT and SNEGSKA (reference sequence). Trimming cost V 3 bases and J 2 bases, with 13 bases left between them. Here the CDR3 DNA reads TGCAGTGCTAGGCCCGGAGGGGCAAACACTGAAGCTTTCTTT. Translating it yields CSARPGGANTEAFF.

The chain has TRBV5-1 and TRBJ1-1; D unclear. CDR1 and CDR2 from the germline V gene are SGHRS and YFSETQ. The V end was cut by 1 base, the J end by 1 base, with 8 bases between. The CDR3 loop spans 14 amino acids. The CDR3, as DNA: TGCGCCAGCAGCTTGCTGGTGGGGAACACTGAAGCTTTCTTT. This gives the protein CASSLLVGNTEAFF.

This clonotype has a handful of counts. The V gene is TRBV12-3 or TRBV12-4, the J gene TRBJ1-1; D ambiguous. Trimming removed 5 bases at V and 4 bases at J, with 14 bases between. CDR3 size: 14 residues. In nucleotides, the CDR3 is TGTGCCAGCAGTACCTTCAGCGGAGTCACTGAAGCTTTCTTT. This gives the protein CASSTFSGVTEAFF.

This clonotype has a count of ten or more. This chain joins TRBV4-1 and TRBJ2-5; the D call may be TRBD1 or TRBD2 (6 bases each). CDR1 is MGHRA and CDR2 is YSYEKL in the germline V gene. V was shortened by 5 bases and J by 4 bases, with 26 bases between the two germline ends. This CDR3 is 18 amino acids long. This CDR3 is CASSALGLRGRGRETQYF. CDR3 coding DNA: TGCGCCAGCAGCGCATTAGGACTAAGGGGCAGGGGACGAGAGACCCAGTACTTC.